The 10 T cell receptor beta chains in this list originate from one sample, sequenced in a study of blood T cell repertoires in COVID-19. The repertoire was sequenced with immunoSEQ multiplex PCR; TCRdb's copy has only in-frame clones and lacks some. The sample records about 480,000 clones, approximately 88% being singletons. Input material: PBMCs or T cells enriched from blood (not recorded which). The receptors originated from a woman in her forties who had recovered from COVID-19.

The V and J genes are TRBV5-4 and TRBJ1-6; tentatively, D is TRBD1 (5 bases). Germline V CDR1 and CDR2: SGHNT, YYREEE (reference sequence). The CDR3 extends over 14 amino acids. V was trimmed by 4 bases and J by 7 bases, leaving 12 bases between them. CDR3: CASSSGQPNSPLHF. CDR3 sequence (DNA): TGTGCCAGCAGCAGTGGACAACCAAATTCACCCCTCCACTTT.

The chain carries TRBV4-2 and TRBJ2-2; possible D gene TRBD1, 5 bases. CDR1 and CDR2 from the germline V gene are LGHNA and YNFKEQ. This CDR3 spans 14 amino acids. The V and J ends lost 1 base and 8 bases respectively, with 11 bases between them. The CDR3 region has the DNA TGTGCCAGCAGCCAAGGGCAGGGTAATGGGGAGCTGTTTTTT. Amino acid sequence: CASSQGQGNGELFF.

The CDR3 sequence is CASSLKAIQETQYF. CDR3 DNA sequence: TGCGCCAGCAGCTTGAAAGCTATCCAAGAGACCCAGTACTTC. V is TRBV5-1 and J is TRBJ2-5; no definite D call. V lost 1 base to trimming and J lost 1 base, with 8 bases between them. The CDR3 runs to 14 residues. Germline V gives CDR1 SGHRS, CDR2 YFSETQ.

V is TRBV11-3 and J is TRBJ2-7; the match to TRBD1 covers 9 bases. CDR3 size: 17 residues. CDR1 and CDR2 from the germline V gene are SGHNT and YENEEA. Trimming cost V 0 bases and J 2 bases; bases outside gene matches: 8. The CDR3 region has the DNA TGTGCCAGCAGCTTAGAACCACCCGGGACAGGGACCTACGAGCAGTACTTC. Translated: CASSLEPPGTGTYEQYF.

About this clone: The same CDR3 is also encoded by other DNA sequences in this sample. This chain uses TRBV10-3 with TRBJ2-7, with 7 bases identical to TRBD2. V lost 8 bases, J lost 2 bases, and 6 bases stayed unmatched. CDR3 length: 13 residues. Germline V gene data show CDR1 as ENHRY and CDR2 as SYGVKD. The DNA of the CDR3 is TGTGCCATCGGGGCTAGCGGAGCCTACGAGCAGTACTTC. It encodes CAIGASGAYEQYF.

The chain uses TRBV6-6 and TRBJ2-7, with 7 bases matching TRBD1. The CDR3 runs to 13 residues. CDR1 and CDR2 (germline): MNHNY, SVGAGI (reference sequence). The trim removed 5 bases at V and 2 bases at J, leaving 3 bases unmatched. The CDR3 is CASSATGPYEQYF. CDR3 DNA sequence: TGTGCCAGCAGTGCGACAGGGCCCTACGAGCAGTACTTC.

This clone was detected only a few times. This chain links TRBV4-3 with TRBJ2-7, with D possibly TRBD1 on 6 matching bases. Germline lookup yields CDR1 LGHNA and CDR2 YSLEER. V lost 1 base and J 1 base, leaving 14 bases between the germline ends. The CDR3 is 16 amino acids. CDR3 nucleotide sequence: TGCGCCAGCAGCCAAGCTCTAGGACAGAGTTCCTACGAGCAGTACTTC. The encoded protein is CASSQALGQSSYEQYF.

The chain uses TRBV7-9 and TRBJ1-2; TRBD1 is a possible D gene (6 bases). CDR3 length: 15 amino acids. Trimming removed 1 base at V and 6 bases at J, with 15 bases between. CDR1 and CDR2 (germline): SEHNR, FQNEAQ (reference sequence). CDR3 DNA sequence: TGTGCCAGCAGCTTAGTTGGCAGGGGACATGATGGCTACACCTTC. This gives the protein CASSLVGRGHDGYTF. The complete variable domain, with remaining parts taken from reference TRBV7-9 and TRBJ1-2, reads DTGVSQNPRHKITKRGQNVTFRCDPISEHNRLYWYRQTLGQGPEFLTYFQNEAQLEKSRLLSDRFSAERPKGSFSTLEIQRTEQGDSAMYLCASSLVGRGHDGYTFGSGTRLTVV.

This clone has just a few counts. The chain links TRBV18 to TRBJ1-1; possibly TRBD1 for D (6 bases). This CDR3 is 13 amino acids long. The germline CDR1 and CDR2 sequences are KGHSH and LQKENI. V was pared by 6 bases and J by 5 bases, with 13 bases between. The CDR3 coding sequence is TGTGCCAGCTCGTACAGGGTAGGAACTGAAGCTTTCTTT. This translates into CASSYRVGTEAFF.

Points on this clone: At one end the junction does not follow the germline gene, possibly because of a read error. The CDR3 loop reads CASSWTGVKTEAFF. CDR3 bases: TGTGCCAGCAGCTGGACAGGGGTGAAGACTGAAGCTTTCTTT. This chain connects TRBV5-4 to TRBJ1-1; the match to TRBD1 covers 9 bases. CDR3 length: 14 amino acids. Germline CDR1 is SGHNT and CDR2 is YYREEE (reference sequence).